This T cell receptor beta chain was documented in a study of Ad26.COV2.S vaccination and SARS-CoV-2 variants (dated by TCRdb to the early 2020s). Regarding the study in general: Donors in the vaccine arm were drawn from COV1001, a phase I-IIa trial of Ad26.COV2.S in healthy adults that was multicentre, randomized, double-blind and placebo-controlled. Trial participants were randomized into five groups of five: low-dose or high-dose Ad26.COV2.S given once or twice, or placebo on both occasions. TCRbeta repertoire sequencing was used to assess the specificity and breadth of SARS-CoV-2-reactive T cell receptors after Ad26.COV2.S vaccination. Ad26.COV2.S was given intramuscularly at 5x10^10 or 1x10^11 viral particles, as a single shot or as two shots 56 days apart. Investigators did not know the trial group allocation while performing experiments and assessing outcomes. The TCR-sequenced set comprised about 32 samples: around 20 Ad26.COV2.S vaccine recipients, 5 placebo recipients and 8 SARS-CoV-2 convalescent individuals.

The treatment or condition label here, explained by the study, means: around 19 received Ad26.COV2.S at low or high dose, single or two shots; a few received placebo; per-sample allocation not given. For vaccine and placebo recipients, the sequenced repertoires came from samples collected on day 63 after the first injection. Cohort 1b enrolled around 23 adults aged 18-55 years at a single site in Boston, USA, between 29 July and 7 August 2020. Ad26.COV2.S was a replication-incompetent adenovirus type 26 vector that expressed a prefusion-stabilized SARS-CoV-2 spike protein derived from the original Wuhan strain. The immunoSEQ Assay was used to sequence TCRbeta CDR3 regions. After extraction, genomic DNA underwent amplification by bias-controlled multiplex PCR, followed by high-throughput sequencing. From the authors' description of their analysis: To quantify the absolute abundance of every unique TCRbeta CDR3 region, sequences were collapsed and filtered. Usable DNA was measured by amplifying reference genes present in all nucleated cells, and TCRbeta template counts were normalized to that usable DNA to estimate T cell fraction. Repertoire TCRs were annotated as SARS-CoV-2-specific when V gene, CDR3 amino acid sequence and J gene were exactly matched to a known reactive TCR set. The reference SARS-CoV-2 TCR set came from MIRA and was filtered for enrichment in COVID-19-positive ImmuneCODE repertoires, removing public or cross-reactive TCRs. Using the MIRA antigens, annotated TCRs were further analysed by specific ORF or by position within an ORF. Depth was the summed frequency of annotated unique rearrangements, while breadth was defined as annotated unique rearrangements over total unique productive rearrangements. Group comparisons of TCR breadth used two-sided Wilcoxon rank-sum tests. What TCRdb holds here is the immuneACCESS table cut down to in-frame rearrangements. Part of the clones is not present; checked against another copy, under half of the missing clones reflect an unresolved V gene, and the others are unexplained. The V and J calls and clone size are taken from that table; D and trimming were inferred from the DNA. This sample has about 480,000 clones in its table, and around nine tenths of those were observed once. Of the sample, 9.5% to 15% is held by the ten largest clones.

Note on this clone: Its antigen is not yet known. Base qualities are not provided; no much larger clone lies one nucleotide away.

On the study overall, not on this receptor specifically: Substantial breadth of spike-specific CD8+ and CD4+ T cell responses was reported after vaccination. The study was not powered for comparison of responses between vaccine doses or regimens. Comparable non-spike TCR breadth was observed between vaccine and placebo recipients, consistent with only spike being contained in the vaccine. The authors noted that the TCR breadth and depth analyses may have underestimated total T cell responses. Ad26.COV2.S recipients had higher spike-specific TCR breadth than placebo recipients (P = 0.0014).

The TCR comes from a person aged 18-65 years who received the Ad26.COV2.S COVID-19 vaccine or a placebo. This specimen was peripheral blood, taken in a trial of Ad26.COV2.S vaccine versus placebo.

CDR3 protein: CASSPTGASSYEQYF. Read as DNA, the sequence is TGTGCCAGTAGCCCTACAGGGGCTAGCTCCTACGAGCAGTACTTC. The rearrangement combines TRBV19 with TRBJ2-7; TRBD1 agrees with 7 junctional bases. CDR1 LNHDA and CDR2 SQIVND were looked up in the germline V gene (reference sequence). CDR3 length: 15 amino acids, cysteine to phenylalanine. Kept here is only the CDR3 DNA, which spans 45 bases and is read in frame from base 1. V is cut back by 6 bases and J by 0 bases, with 8 bases in the junction unmatched.